This T cell receptor (beta chain) was documented in a study of CD8 T cells in Susac syndrome. Random hexamers served to reverse transcribe roughly 0.45 to 1 ug RNA. TCRdb itself ran the immunoSEQ multiplex PCR reads through MiXCR, one entry per CDR3 protein. The sample shows 150,000 to 200,000 distinct CDR3 sequences, just over 90% of them seen only once. Overall study findings and caveats: As the study acknowledged, the number of individuals in its TCR sequencing and HLA analysis was relatively small.

Trimming pared 1 base from V and 0 bases from J, leaving 4 bases between. CDR1 and CDR2 (germline): SEHNR, FQNEAQ (reference sequence). This CDR3 comprises 14 residues. Points on this clonotype: Its matching antigen is unknown.

This TCR came from a human donor in good health. Source material: CD4+ T cells from PBMCs. This chain uses TRBV7-9 with TRBJ2-1; the D is unclear. CDR3 sequence (DNA): TGTGCCAGCAGCTTAGTAAGCTCCTACAATGAGCAGTTCTTC. Translated, it gives CASSLVSSYNEQFF.